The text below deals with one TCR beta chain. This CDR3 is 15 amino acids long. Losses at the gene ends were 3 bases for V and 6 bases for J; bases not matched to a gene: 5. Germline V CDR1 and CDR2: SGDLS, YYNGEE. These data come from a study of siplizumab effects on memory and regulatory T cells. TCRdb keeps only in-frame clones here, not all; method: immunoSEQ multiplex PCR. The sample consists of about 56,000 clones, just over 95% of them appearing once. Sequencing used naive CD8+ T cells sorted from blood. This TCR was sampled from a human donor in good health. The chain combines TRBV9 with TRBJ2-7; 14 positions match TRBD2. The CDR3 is CASSEGLAGAREQYF. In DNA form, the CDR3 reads TGTGCCAGCAGCGAGGGACTAGCGGGAGCACGCGAGCAGTACTTC. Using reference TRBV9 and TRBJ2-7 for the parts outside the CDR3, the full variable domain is DSGVTQTPKHLITATGQRVTLRCSPRSGDLSVYWYQQSLDQGLQFLIQYYNGEERAKGNILERFSAQQFPDLHSELNLSSLELGDSALYFCASSEGLAGAREQYFGPGTRLTVT.